One and the same sample provided the 28 T cell receptor beta chains below, sequenced in a study of post-analysis software for immune sequencing data. Study-wide points: Compared with controls, patients had more of about 5 TRBV segments, including TRBV5-6, TRBV5-1 and TRBV20-1.

Sequencing libraries made from TCR beta cDNA carried unique molecular identifiers. TCRdb passed the PCR reads through MiXCR, listing each CDR3 protein once. The data hold roughly 650,000 distinct CDR3 sequences, with roughly three fifths observed a single time. Their cognate antigens are unknown. Sequenced sample: blood. These receptors were taken from a girl aged 2 to 10 with multiple sclerosis.

J is TRBJ2-7 and V is TRBV3-1; D remains ambiguous. The better agreement between TRBJ2-5 and the DNA end casts doubt on the J call. Per germline, CDR1 LGHDT and CDR2 YNNKEL (reference sequence). The CDR3 extends over 13 amino acids. The CDR3 DNA reads as TGTGCCAGCAGCTTTGCGACACAAGAGACCCAGTACTTC. Its protein product is CASSFATQETQYF.

This clonotype was seen only once. The chain links TRBV5-5 to TRBJ2-1, with TRBD1 as a possible D gene (5 bases). The DNA end lines up better with TRBJ2-7; the J call may be wrong. Germline V gene sequence: CDR1 SGHKS, CDR2 YYEKEE (reference sequence). The CDR3 has 15 amino acids. CDR3 loop: CASSLPGISYNEQYF. The CDR3 nucleotides read TGTGCCAGCAGCTTGCCAGGGATCTCCTACAATGAGCAGTACTTC.

This chain uses TRBV9 with TRBJ2-6; D call uncertain. The germline V gene encodes CDR1 SGDLS and CDR2 YYNGEE. This CDR3 has 16 amino acids. V lost 4 bases, J lost 0 bases, and 11 bases lay in between. CDR3 protein: CASSPHPSSGANVLTF. CDR3 coding DNA: TGTGCCAGCAGCCCTCATCCGAGCTCTGGGGCCAACGTCCTGACTTTC.

This chain uses TRBV20-1 with TRBJ1-1; no firm D call. Germline loops: CDR1 DFQATT, CDR2 SNEGSKA (reference sequence). This CDR3 is 10 amino acids long. The CDR3 spells CRAANTEAFF. As DNA, the CDR3 is TGCAGAGCAGCAAACACTGAAGCTTTCTTT.

The rearrangement uses TRBV7-9 and TRBJ1-2; a possible D gene is TRBD1 (5 bases). CDR1 SEHNR and CDR2 FQNEAQ come from the germline V gene (reference sequence). Trimming took 0 bases from V and 7 from J, leaving 12 bases between them. The CDR3 loop spans 14 amino acids. The CDR3 loop reads CASSLARPGSGYTF. The DNA of the CDR3 is TGTGCCAGCAGCTTAGCGCGGCCAGGGAGTGGCTACACCTTC.

The gene calls are TRBV20-1 and TRBJ1-1; tentative D call: TRBD1 (5 bases). Trimming pared 3 bases from V and 0 bases from J, leaving 14 bases between. The length of the CDR3 is 15 residues. Germline V gene sequence: CDR1 DFQATT, CDR2 SNEGSKA (reference sequence). The CDR3 is CSARWGTQVNTEAFF. DNA for the CDR3: TGCAGTGCTAGGTGGGGCACCCAAGTGAACACTGAAGCTTTCTTT.

This chain links TRBV20-1 with TRBJ2-3; 13 positions match TRBD2. V lost 1 base, J lost 6 bases, and 10 bases stayed unmatched. The length of the CDR3 is 17 residues. Germline V gives CDR1 DFQATT, CDR2 SNEGSKA (reference sequence). The CDR3 nucleotides are TGCAGTGCTAGAGGTTTCCCACTAGCGGGAGGGAGCGATACGCAGTATTTT. Translating gives CSARGFPLAGGSDTQYF.

The chain recombines TRBV4-3 with TRBJ1-6, with D unresolved. Between the trimmed V and J ends, which lost 0 bases and 3 bases, there was a span of 9 bases. CDR3 length: 16 residues. From germline, CDR1 is LGHNA and CDR2 YSLEER. CDR3 residues: CASSQEGIVYNSPLHF. CDR3 in DNA: TGCGCCAGCAGCCAAGAAGGGATCGTCTATAATTCACCCCTCCACTTT.

This clonotype was recorded once. This chain joins TRBV4-2 and TRBJ1-5; D is possibly TRBD1 (6 bases). The CDR3 is 13 residues long. Trimming cost V 4 bases and J 9 bases, with 13 bases left between them. Germline V gives CDR1 LGHNA, CDR2 YNFKEQ. The CDR3 DNA follows: TGTGCCAGCAGCCCGTCCATAGGGGGGCCCCAGCATTTT. This codes for CASSPSIGGPQHF.

The V call is TRBV7-2, the J call TRBJ2-1; TRBD2 matches 13 bases. The germline CDR1 and CDR2 sequences are SGHTA and FQGNSA. V was pared by 4 bases and J by 7 bases, with 7 bases of the junction left unmatched. The CDR3 is 16 amino acids. CDR3 loop: CASSSTSGGGGNEQFF. CDR3 DNA: TGTGCCAGCAGCTCTACTAGCGGGGGGGGAGGTAATGAGCAGTTCTTC.

The V and J genes are TRBV4-1 and TRBJ2-7; no clear D. The V end was cut by 0 bases, the J end by 1 base, with 7 bases between. CDR3 size: 14 residues. CDR1 is MGHRA, CDR2 YSYEKL, per germline. The CDR3 DNA sequence: TGCGCCAGCAGCCAAGATATAACTTCCTACGAGCAGTACTTC. It codes for CASSQDITSYEQYF.

The rearrangement uses TRBV7-9 and TRBJ1-1, with D perhaps matching TRBD1 (5 bases). Germline assignment: CDR1 SEHNR and CDR2 FQNEAQ (reference sequence). The CDR3 covers 12 residues. V dropped 4 bases and J dropped 10 bases, with 13 bases sitting between them. The CDR3 bases are TGTGCCAGCAGCTCCGCAGGGTTGGTAGCTTTCTTT. The encoded protein is CASSSAGLVAFF.

This clonotype was recorded only once. The chain is built from TRBV20-1 and TRBJ2-7; TRBD2 matches at 7 bases. V trimming: 4 bases; J trimming: 4 bases; junction bases outside the gene matches: 7. Germline values: CDR1 DFQATT, CDR2 SNEGSKA (reference sequence). The CDR3 has 13 residues. The CDR3 sequence is CSATSGGVYEQYF. The CDR3 nucleotides are TGCAGTGCTACGTCGGGAGGCGTTTACGAGCAGTACTTC.

The table lists this clonotype with a count of one. The chain is built from TRBV2 and TRBJ2-7, with unresolved D. V lost 6 bases, J lost 6 bases, and 12 bases lay in between. This CDR3 region has 12 residues. The V gene's germline CDR1 is SNHLY and CDR2 FYNNEI. The CDR3 here is CASRSDGIEQYF. CDR3 DNA: TGTGCCAGCAGATCGGACGGAATCGAGCAGTACTTC.

This sequence joins TRBV7-2 and TRBJ2-6; D tentatively fits TRBD1 or TRBD2 (5 bases each). This CDR3 is built from 15 residues. CDR1 and CDR2 (germline): SGHTA, FQGNSA. CDR3 in amino acids: CGTGTDDSGANVLTF. CDR3 nucleotides: TGTGGAACCGGGACGGACGACTCTGGGGCCAACGTCCTGACTTTC.

The chain carries TRBV29-1 and TRBJ2-1; 9 bases fit TRBD2. With 5 bases clipped from V and 9 bases from J, the junction kept 8 bases outside the gene matches. Germline-derived CDR1 and CDR2 are SQVTM and ANQGSEA. This CDR3 has 13 residues. CDR3 in amino acids: CSVTGGGEGEQFF. CDR3 nucleotide sequence: TGCAGCGTTACTGGCGGGGGGGAGGGTGAGCAGTTCTTC.

The CDR3 reads CASSLSTGFTDTQYF. The DNA of the CDR3 is TGTGCCAGCAGCTTATCGACAGGCTTCACAGATACGCAGTATTTT. V gene TRBV7-9 combines with J gene TRBJ2-3; weak D call: TRBD1 (6 bases). In germline, CDR1 is SEHNR, CDR2 FQNEAQ (reference sequence). The V end lost 2 bases, the J end lost 2 bases, and 11 bases lay between the germline ends. The CDR3 sequence is 15 residues long. Looking up the rest from reference TRBV7-9 and TRBJ2-3 gives the full variable domain: DTGVSQNPRHKITKRGQNVTFRCDPISEHNRLYWYRQTLGQGPEFLTYFQNEAQLEKSRLLSDRFSAERPKGSFSTLEIQRTEQGDSAMYLCASSLSTGFTDTQYFGPGTRLTVL.

The table lists this clonotype with a few counts. This chain links TRBV5-1 with TRBJ2-3; a possible D gene is TRBD2 (5 bases). With 0 bases removed from V and 4 bases from J, the gap between germline ends came to 15 bases. Germline lookup yields CDR1 SGHRS and CDR2 YFSETQ. The length of the CDR3 is 16 residues. The chain's CDR3 is CASSLALGVEADTQYF. CDR3 DNA: TGCGCCAGCAGCTTGGCATTGGGAGTCGAGGCAGATACGCAGTATTTT.

This clonotype was seen a few times. The V and J genes are TRBV6-1 and TRBJ2-1, with D possibly matching TRBD2 (5 bases). V was pared by 1 base and J by 6 bases, with 10 bases between. CDR1 and CDR2 from the germline V gene are MNHNS and SASEGT. The CDR3 runs to 14 residues. The CDR3 DNA reads as TGTGCCAGCAGTGAAGGGGTCGGGGTCAATGAGCAGTTCTTC. The encoded protein is CASSEGVGVNEQFF.

The chain uses TRBV5-1 and TRBJ2-2, with D possibly matching TRBD1 (6 bases). Per the germline V gene, CDR1 is SGHRS and CDR2 is YFSETQ. The V end was cut by 0 bases, the J end by 7 bases, with 10 bases between. This CDR3 spans 14 amino acids. The CDR3 region has the DNA TGCGCCAGCAGCTTGGGACAGGCGGACGGGGAGCTGTTTTTT. This codes for CASSLGQADGELFF.

The chain joins TRBV12-3 or TRBV12-4 to TRBJ1-2; D is perhaps TRBD1 (6 bases). V dropped 0 bases and J dropped 5 bases, with 16 bases sitting between them. The CDR3 consists of 16 residues. In nucleotides, the CDR3 is TGTGCCAGCAGTTTAGCCGGACAGTTTGACATATATGGCTACACCTTC. Translation gives CASSLAGQFDIYGYTF.

This CDR3 reads CASSYSHRGAYEQYF. In nucleotides, the CDR3 is TGTGCCAGCAGTTACTCCCACAGGGGCGCCTACGAGCAGTACTTC. The genes are TRBV6-5 and TRBJ2-7; 7 bases map to TRBD1. Germline V gene sequence: CDR1 MNHEY, CDR2 SVGAGI. The CDR3 sequence is 15 residues long. V lost 0 bases to trimming and J lost 2 bases; unmatched junction nucleotides: 4.

This chain uses TRBV6-6 with TRBJ1-2; the D gene is possibly TRBD1 (6 bases). V was pared by 0 bases and J by 3 bases, with 11 bases between. Per the germline V gene, CDR1 is MNHNY and CDR2 is SVGAGI (reference sequence). There are 15 residues in the CDR3. CDR3 in amino acids: CASSYSQQGHYGYTF. CDR3 nucleotide sequence: TGTGCCAGCAGTTACTCGCAGCAGGGGCACTATGGCTACACCTTC.

The chain couples TRBV7-2 to TRBJ1-4, with D hard to call. The CDR3 extends over 15 amino acids. The germline V gene has CDR1 SGHTA and CDR2 FQGNSA. Trimming took 1 base from V and 12 from J, leaving 18 bases between them. The DNA for the CDR3 is TGTGCCAGCAGCTTAGGGTCCGGCGGCAACTCGGAACTGTTTTTT. This codes for CASSLGSGGNSELFF.

The CDR3 spells CASSLQGGVGTSGRAAYNEQFF. The CDR3 DNA reads as TGTGCCAGCAGCCTCCAGGGGGGAGTAGGGACTAGCGGGAGGGCGGCCTACAATGAGCAGTTCTTC. This chain links TRBV11-2 with TRBJ2-1, with 16 bases that match TRBD2. Germline CDR1 is SGHAT and CDR2 is FQNNGV. The J segment lost 2 bases and the V segment lost 5 bases, leaving 18 bases of the junction unmatched. The CDR3 length is 22 residues.

This clonotype was seen a few times. The J gene is TRBJ2-1, the V gene TRBV5-1; D unclear. CDR3 length equals 16 residues. V lost 4 bases and J lost 0, with 14 bases in between. Looked up from germline, CDR1 is SGHRS and CDR2 is YFSETQ. CDR3 nucleotide sequence: TGCGCCAGCAGCGCATTGATGGAGTCCTCCTACAATGAGCAGTTCTTC. This encodes CASSALMESSYNEQFF.

V and J are TRBV6-5 and TRBJ2-3, with TRBD2 as a possible D gene (6 bases). The CDR3 loop spans 19 amino acids. Germline values: CDR1 MNHEY, CDR2 SVGAGI. V shed 0 bases and J shed 0 bases, with 19 bases lying between them. The CDR3 coding sequence is TGTGCCAGCAGTTACTCCTCGGGACTTCTACCTACTAGCACAGATACGCAGTATTTT. It encodes CASSYSSGLLPTSTDTQYF.

The chain is built from TRBV29-1 and TRBJ1-1; D is unresolved. CDR3 length: 13 residues. V lost 4 bases to trimming and J lost 1 base, with 10 bases between them. Per germline, CDR1 SQVTM and CDR2 ANQGSEA. The CDR3: CSVAPLKNTEAFF. The DNA for the CDR3 is TGCAGCGTTGCCCCACTCAAGAACACTGAAGCTTTCTTT.